One sample yielded the 22 T cell receptor beta chains listed below, sequenced in a study of identical twins (dated by TCRdb to 2016 to 2017). The receptor library was made with 5' RACE. Reads for this sample came from an Illumina HiSeq 2000. TCRdb took the public reads, trimmed them with fastp at Q25, ran MiXCR for clone calling and kept in-frame beta chains. Every CDR3 protein is listed once, alongside the most common genes and DNA of its rows. The sample table records 550,000 to 700,000 distinct CDR3 sequences; about 20% of these occur just once. The top ten constitute 4.3% of the sample. The same specimen was also included in a second study, on T cells expressing NK-cell markers.

The sequenced material came from PBMCs. The source is a woman aged 18-29 years in good health.

This chain joins TRBV12-3 or TRBV12-4 and TRBJ1-1; 8 bases are a match to TRBD1. With 6 bases clipped from V and 4 bases from J, the junction kept 7 bases outside the gene matches. The CDR3 is made up of 14 amino acids. CDR3 DNA: TGTGCCAGCAGCTTCCTTGGACAGGGCACTGAAGCTTTCTTT. It translates to CASSFLGQGTEAFF.

This chain links TRBV27 with TRBJ1-5; 10 bases align to TRBD1. The CDR3 covers 17 residues. Germline loops: CDR1 MNHEY, CDR2 SMNVEV (reference sequence). With 1 base clipped from V and 5 bases from J, the junction kept 8 bases outside the gene matches. CDR3 sequence reads: CASSLFFRQGADQPQHF. The CDR3 DNA follows: TGTGCCAGCAGTTTATTTTTTCGACAGGGGGCCGATCAGCCCCAGCATTTT.

The V call is TRBV21-1, the J call TRBJ2-2. TRBV21-1 is flagged as a pseudogene. The CDR3 totals 9 residues. The CDR3 sequence: CASSVKLFF. The CDR3 DNA reads TGTGCCAGCAGCGTCAAGCTGTTTTTT.

This chain joins TRBV29-1 and TRBJ2-3; the D is unclear. The CDR3 spans 11 residues. Trimming removed 7 bases at V and 4 bases at J, with 9 bases between. Germline CDR1 SQVTM, CDR2 ANQGSEA. The DNA for the CDR3 is TGCAGCGCCTTAACCGCAGATACGCAGTATTTT. It specifies CSALTADTQYF.

This clonotype has only a few counts. The chain is built from TRBV20-1 and TRBJ2-3, with 11 bases matching TRBD2. Germline-derived CDR1 and CDR2 are DFQATT and SNEGSKA (reference sequence). This CDR3 contains 14 residues. V trimming: 3 bases; J trimming: 5 bases; junction bases outside the gene matches: 4. The CDR3 protein is CSARLAGGKDTQYF. Written as DNA, the CDR3 is TGCAGTGCTAGGCTAGCGGGAGGTAAAGATACGCAGTATTTT.

V and J are TRBV20-1 and TRBJ2-3; TRBD2 agrees at 12 bases. The V and J ends lost 5 bases and 0 bases, in that order; junction bases with no gene match: 9. Germline CDR1 is DFQATT and CDR2 is SNEGSKA (reference sequence). There are 17 residues in the CDR3. The CDR3 protein is CSADSSGRAGSTDTQYF. DNA of the CDR3: TGCAGTGCTGACTCTAGCGGGAGGGCCGGTAGCACAGATACGCAGTATTTT.

This clonotype was detected a few times. The chain combines TRBV25-1 with TRBJ1-6; no definite D call. V was shortened by 6 bases and J by 7 bases, with 10 bases between the two germline ends. Per the germline V gene, CDR1 is MGHDK and CDR2 is SYGVNS. This CDR3 is built from 13 residues. The chain's CDR3 is CASRGSRNSPLHF. DNA for the CDR3: TGTGCCAGCAGAGGATCTAGGAATTCACCCCTCCACTTT.

This clonotype was detected a few times. V usage is TRBV2 and J usage is TRBJ2-2; D may correspond to TRBD1 or TRBD2 (5 bases each). The germline V and J ends were trimmed by 6 bases and 5 bases, with 7 bases remaining between them. Germline lookup yields CDR1 SNHLY and CDR2 FYNNEI. The CDR3 is 12 amino acids. The chain's CDR3 is CASRWGTGELFF. Written as DNA, the CDR3 is TGTGCCAGCAGGTGGGGGACCGGGGAGCTGTTTTTT. Combining the CDR3 with reference TRBV2 and TRBJ2-2 gives the whole variable domain EPEVTQTPSHQVTQMGQEVILRCVPISNHLYFYWYRQILGQKVEFLVSFYNNEISEKSEIFDDQFSVERPDGSNFTLKIRSTKLEDSAMYFCASRWGTGELFFGEGSRLTVL.

The chain carries TRBV7-9 and TRBJ2-5; possibly TRBD1 or TRBD2 for D (5 bases each). Trimming took 1 base from V and 5 from J, leaving 11 bases between them. The germline CDR1 and CDR2 sequences are SEHNR and FQNEAQ (reference sequence). This CDR3 region has 14 residues. For the CDR3, the DNA is TGTGCCAGCAGCTTAGAGACCGGGGCGGAGACCCAGTACTTC. This codes for CASSLETGAETQYF.

This clonotype was observed a few times. V and J are TRBV5-1 and TRBJ2-7; D gene ambiguous. The CDR3 covers 13 residues. The V gene's germline CDR1 is SGHRS and CDR2 YFSETQ. Trimming left V 4 bases short and J 1 base short, with 9 bases between. CDR3 DNA: TGCGCCAGCAGCGCAGACCGGTCCTACGAGCAGTACTTC. It specifies CASSADRSYEQYF.

This clonotype was seen a handful of times. The V and J genes are TRBV6-5 and TRBJ2-2, with 9 bases lining up with TRBD1. The germline V gene encodes CDR1 MNHEY and CDR2 SVGAGI. V lost 2 bases and J lost 4; bases outside the gene matches: 11. The CDR3 loop spans 18 amino acids. The CDR3 sequence: CASSYLGTGWAGTGELFF. CDR3 sequence (DNA): TGTGCCAGCAGTTACCTTGGGACAGGGTGGGCAGGCACCGGGGAGCTGTTTTTT.

This clonotype turned up a few times. The CDR3 here is CSAPSELVGGLEQYF. The CDR3 DNA follows: TGCAGTGCCCCCTCGGAGCTAGTCGGGGGGCTCGAGCAGTACTTC. The chain has TRBV20-1 and TRBJ2-7, with D maybe TRBD2 (7 bases). The CDR3 is made up of 15 amino acids. Trimming cost V 6 bases and J 6 bases, with 24 bases left between them. From germline, CDR1 is DFQATT and CDR2 SNEGSKA (reference sequence).

The chain combines TRBV7-9 with TRBJ1-1; D not certain. Trimming took 1 base from V and 0 from J, leaving 12 bases between them. The CDR3 runs 16 residues. Germline CDR1 and CDR2: SEHNR and FQNEAQ (reference sequence). In DNA form, the CDR3 reads TGTGCCAGCAGCTTAGGCGACACCCACATGAACACTGAAGCTTTCTTT. Translating it yields CASSLGDTHMNTEAFF.

The chain carries TRBV7-9 and TRBJ1-5; D not certain. V was clipped by 1 base and J by 8 bases, with 6 bases between them. Germline values: CDR1 SEHNR, CDR2 FQNEAQ (reference sequence). This CDR3 comprises 12 residues. Written as DNA, the CDR3 is TGTGCCAGCAGCTTAGAGTTTGAGCCCCAGCATTTT. Encoded protein: CASSLEFEPQHF.

The V gene is TRBV7-2, the J gene TRBJ2-7, with a possible D match to TRBD2 (5 bases). Germline CDR1 reads SGHTA; CDR2 reads FQGNSA. Trimming left V 5 bases short and J 6 bases short, with 8 bases between. The CDR3 sequence is 11 residues long. CDR3 coding DNA: TGTGCCAGCAGCGGAGAGGGCGAGCAGTACTTC. The encoded protein is CASSGEGEQYF.

V gene TRBV5-5 combines with J gene TRBJ1-1; 8 bases agree with TRBD1. This CDR3 has 14 residues. V gave up 3 bases and J gave up 5 bases; unmatched junction bases: 6. The germline CDR1 and CDR2 sequences are SGHKS and YYEKEE (reference sequence). The CDR3 DNA reads TGTGCCAGCAGCTCCGGACAGGGTTGGACTGAAGCTTTCTTT. Protein: CASSSGQGWTEAFF.

The V and J genes are TRBV20-1 and TRBJ2-1; D not certain. From germline, CDR1 is DFQATT and CDR2 SNEGSKA (reference sequence). CDR3 length: 15 residues. The V gene lost 3 bases and the J gene lost 7 bases, with 19 bases spanning the gap. The CDR3 DNA sequence: TGCAGTGCTAGTGATCGTGAGCGATTTTGGAATGAGCAGTTCTTC. Translated, it gives CSASDRERFWNEQFF.

The chain links TRBV2 to TRBJ2-1; 14 bases match TRBD2. The CDR3 consists of 17 residues. The V gene end was trimmed by 2 bases and the J gene end by 4 bases; junction bases not matched to a gene: 4. CDR1 is SNHLY and CDR2 is FYNNEI in the germline V gene. The CDR3 DNA reads as TGTGCCAGCAGTGAAACAAGACTAGCGGGGGGGTACAATGAGCAGTTCTTC. Encoded protein: CASSETRLAGGYNEQFF.

The J gene is TRBJ2-2, the V gene TRBV4-3; D is perhaps TRBD2 (6 bases). In germline, CDR1 is LGHNA, CDR2 YSLEER. CDR3 size: 17 residues. Trimming left V 4 bases short and J 2 bases short, with 17 bases between. The CDR3: CASSPPTGRGNTGELFF. The DNA of the CDR3 is TGCGCCAGCAGCCCCCCCACGGGGCGGGGCAACACCGGGGAGCTGTTTTTT.

This clonotype has only a few counts. J is TRBJ2-5 and V is TRBV7-9; 8 nucleotides line up with TRBD2. The CDR3 has 13 amino acids. Germline CDR1 is SEHNR and CDR2 is FQNEAQ (reference sequence). The trim removed 10 bases at V and 5 bases at J, leaving 9 bases unmatched. As DNA, the CDR3 is TGTGCCACCGCCGGGGGGGCTGAGGAGACCCAGTACTTC. Its protein product is CATAGGAEETQYF. Together with reference TRBV7-9 and TRBJ2-5, the CDR3 gives the full variable domain: DTGVSQNPRHKITKRGQNVTFRCDPISEHNRLYWYRQTLGQGPEFLTYFQNEAQLEKSRLLSDRFSAERPKGSFSTLEIQRTEQGDSAMYLCATAGGAEETQYFGPGTRLLVL.

The rearrangement uses TRBV6-2 or TRBV6-3 and TRBJ1-1; D possibly corresponds to TRBD1 (6 bases). The V gene's germline CDR1 is MNHEY and CDR2 SVGEGT. The CDR3 consists of 14 residues. The V end was cut by 2 bases, the J end by 3 bases, with 10 bases between. The chain's CDR3 is CASSYAGTYTEAFF. The CDR3 nucleotides are TGTGCCAGCAGTTACGCAGGGACATACACTGAAGCTTTCTTT.

V gene TRBV10-1 combines with J gene TRBJ2-5, with D uncertain. Germline CDR1 is WNHNN and CDR2 is SYGVQD (reference sequence). There are 11 residues in the CDR3. Trimming pared 9 bases from V and 13 bases from J, leaving 18 bases between. In DNA form, the CDR3 reads TGCGCCAGTGGACCCTCAACCCCAACGTACTTC. Its translation is CASGPSTPTYF.